This TCR beta chain is drawn from a study of control samples from healthy donors and cancer patients. Generated by immunoSEQ multiplex PCR, the TCRdb table keeps only in-frame clones and is missing some. The sample lists about 75,000 clones, 94% occurring once. Sequencing was carried out using blood. This TCR came from a woman aged 40 to 50 in good health.

The chain's CDR3 is CASSQESGGYTQYF. The CDR3 coding sequence is TGTGCCAGCAGCCAAGAATCAGGGGGTTATACGCAGTATTTT. This chain uses TRBV14 with TRBJ2-3, with 7 bases aligning to TRBD1. Germline values: CDR1 SGHDN, CDR2 FVKESK. Unmatched junction bases numbered 4, after V lost 0 bases and J lost 7 bases. CDR3 length equals 14 residues.